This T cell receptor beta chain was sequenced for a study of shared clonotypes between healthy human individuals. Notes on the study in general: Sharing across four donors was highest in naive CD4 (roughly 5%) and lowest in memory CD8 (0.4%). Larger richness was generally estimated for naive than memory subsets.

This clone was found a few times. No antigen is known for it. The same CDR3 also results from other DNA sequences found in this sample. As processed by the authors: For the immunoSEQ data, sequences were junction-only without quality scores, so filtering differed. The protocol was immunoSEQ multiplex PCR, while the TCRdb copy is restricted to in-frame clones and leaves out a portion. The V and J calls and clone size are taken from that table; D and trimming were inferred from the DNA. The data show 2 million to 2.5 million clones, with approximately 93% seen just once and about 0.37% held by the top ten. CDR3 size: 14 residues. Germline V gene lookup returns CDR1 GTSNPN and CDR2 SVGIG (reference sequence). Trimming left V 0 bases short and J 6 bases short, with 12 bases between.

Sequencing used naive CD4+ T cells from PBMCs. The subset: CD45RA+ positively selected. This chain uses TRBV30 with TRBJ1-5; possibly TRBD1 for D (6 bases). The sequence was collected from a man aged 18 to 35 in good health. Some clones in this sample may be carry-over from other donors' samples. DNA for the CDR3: TGTGCCTGGAGTGTACAAGGGGGTGGTCAGCCCCAGCATTTT. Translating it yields CAWSVQGGGQPQHF. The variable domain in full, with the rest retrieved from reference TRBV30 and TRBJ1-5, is SQTIHQWPATLVQPVGSPLSLECTVEGTSNPNLYWYRQAAGRGLQLLFYSVGIGQISSEVPQNLSASRPQDRQFILSSKKLLLSDSGFYLCAWSVQGGGQPQHFGDGTRLSIL.